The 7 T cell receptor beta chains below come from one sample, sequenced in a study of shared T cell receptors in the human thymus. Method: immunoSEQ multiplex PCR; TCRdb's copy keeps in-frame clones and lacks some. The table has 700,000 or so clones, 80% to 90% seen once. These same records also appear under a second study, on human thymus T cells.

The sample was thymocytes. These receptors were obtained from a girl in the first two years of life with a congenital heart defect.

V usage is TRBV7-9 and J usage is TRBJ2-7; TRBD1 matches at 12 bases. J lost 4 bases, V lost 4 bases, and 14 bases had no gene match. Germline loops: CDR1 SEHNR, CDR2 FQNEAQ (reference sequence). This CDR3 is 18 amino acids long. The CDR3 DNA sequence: TGTGCCAGCAGCTCAAGGGACAGGGGGCCAACAAAATGGTACGAGCAGTACTTC. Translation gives CASSSRDRGPTKWYEQYF.

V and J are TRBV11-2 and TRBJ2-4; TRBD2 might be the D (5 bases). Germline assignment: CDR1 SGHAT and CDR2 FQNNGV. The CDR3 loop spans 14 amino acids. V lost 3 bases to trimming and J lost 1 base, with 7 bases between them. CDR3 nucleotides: TGTGCCAGCAGCTTGCCGGGGGCCAAAAACATTCAGTACTTC. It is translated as CASSLPGAKNIQYF.

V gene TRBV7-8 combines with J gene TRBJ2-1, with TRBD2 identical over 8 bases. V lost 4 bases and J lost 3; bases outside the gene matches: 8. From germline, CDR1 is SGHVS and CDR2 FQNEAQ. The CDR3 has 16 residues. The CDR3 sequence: CASSSPVAGFYNEQFF. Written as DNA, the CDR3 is TGTGCCAGCAGCTCCCCCGTAGCGGGGTTCTACAATGAGCAGTTCTTC.

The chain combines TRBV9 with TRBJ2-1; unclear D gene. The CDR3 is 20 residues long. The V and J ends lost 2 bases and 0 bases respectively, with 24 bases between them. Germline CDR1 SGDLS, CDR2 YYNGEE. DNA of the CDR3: TGTGCCAGCAGCGTCGAACACTGCGGCACTTGCCTCAGCTCCTACAATGAGCAGTTCTTC. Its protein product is CASSVEHCGTCLSSYNEQFF.

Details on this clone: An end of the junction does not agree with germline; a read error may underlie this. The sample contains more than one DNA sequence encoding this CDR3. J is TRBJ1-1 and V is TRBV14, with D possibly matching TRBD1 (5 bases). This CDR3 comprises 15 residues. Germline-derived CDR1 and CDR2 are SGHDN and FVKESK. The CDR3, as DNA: TGTGCCAGCAGCCCTCGGAAAGGGGAGGACACTGAAGCCTTCTTT. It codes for CASSPRKGEDTEAFF.

CDR3 region: CASSIILAADTQYF. CDR3 nucleotide sequence: TGTGCCAGTAGTATTATACTAGCCGCAGATACGCAGTATTTT. The V call is TRBV19, the J call TRBJ2-3; a possible D gene is TRBD2 (6 bases). Trimming shortened V by 3 bases and J by 4 bases, and 11 bases separated the two germline ends. Germline values: CDR1 LNHDA, CDR2 SQIVND (reference sequence). The CDR3 length is 14 residues.

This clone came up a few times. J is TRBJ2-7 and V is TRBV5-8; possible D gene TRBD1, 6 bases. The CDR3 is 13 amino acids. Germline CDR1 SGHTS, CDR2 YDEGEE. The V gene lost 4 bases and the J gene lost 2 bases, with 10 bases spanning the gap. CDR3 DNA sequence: TGTGCCAGCAGCCGGGGACAAGCCTACGAGCAGTACTTC. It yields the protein CASSRGQAYEQYF.